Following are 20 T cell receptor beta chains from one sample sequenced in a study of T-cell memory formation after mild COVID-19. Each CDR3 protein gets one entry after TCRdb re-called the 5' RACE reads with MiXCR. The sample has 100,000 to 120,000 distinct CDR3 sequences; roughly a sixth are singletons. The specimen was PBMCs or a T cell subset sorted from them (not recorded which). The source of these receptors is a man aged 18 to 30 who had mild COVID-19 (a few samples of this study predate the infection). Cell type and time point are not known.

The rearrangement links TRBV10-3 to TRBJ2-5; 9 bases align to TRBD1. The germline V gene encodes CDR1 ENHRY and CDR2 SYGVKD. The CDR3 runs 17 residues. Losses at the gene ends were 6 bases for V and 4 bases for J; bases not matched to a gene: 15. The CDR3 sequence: CAIREPPGQGGSETQYF. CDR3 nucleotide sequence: TGTGCCATCAGGGAACCTCCGGGACAGGGAGGGTCAGAGACCCAGTACTTC.

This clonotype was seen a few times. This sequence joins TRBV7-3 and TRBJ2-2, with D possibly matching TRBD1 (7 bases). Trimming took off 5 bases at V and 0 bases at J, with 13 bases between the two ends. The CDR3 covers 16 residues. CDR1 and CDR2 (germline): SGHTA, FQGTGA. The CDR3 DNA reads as TGTGCCAGCAGCCCGCGGGACAGACCGAACACCGGGGAGCTGTTTTTT. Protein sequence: CASSPRDRPNTGELFF. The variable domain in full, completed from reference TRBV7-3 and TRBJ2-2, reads GAGVSQTPSNKVTEKGKYVELRCDPISGHTALYWYRQSLGQGPEFLIYFQGTGAADDSGLPNDRFFAVRPEGSVSTLKIQRTERGDSAVYLCASSPRDRPNTGELFFGEGSRLTVL.

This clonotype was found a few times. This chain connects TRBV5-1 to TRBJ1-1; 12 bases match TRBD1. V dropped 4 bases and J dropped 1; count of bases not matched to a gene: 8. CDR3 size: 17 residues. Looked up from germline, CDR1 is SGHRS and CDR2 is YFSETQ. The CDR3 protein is CASSRGTGGLGNTEAFF. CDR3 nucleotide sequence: TGCGCCAGCAGCCGAGGGACAGGGGGCTTGGGGAACACTGAAGCTTTCTTT.

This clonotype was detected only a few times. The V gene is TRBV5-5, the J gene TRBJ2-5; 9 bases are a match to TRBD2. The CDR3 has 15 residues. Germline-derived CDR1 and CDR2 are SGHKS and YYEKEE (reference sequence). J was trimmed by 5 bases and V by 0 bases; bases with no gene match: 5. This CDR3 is CASSLGLAVGETQYF. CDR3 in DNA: TGTGCCAGCAGCTTGGGACTAGCGGTAGGGGAGACCCAGTACTTC. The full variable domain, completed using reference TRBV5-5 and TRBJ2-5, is DAGVTQSPTHLIKTRGQQVTLRCSPISGHKSVSWYQQVLGQGPQFIFQYYEKEERGRGNFPDRFSARQFPNYSSELNVNALLLGDSALYLCASSLGLAVGETQYFGPGTRLLVL.

Here the CDR3 reads CASSLLGPNYGYTF. CDR3 DNA: TGTGCCAGCAGTTTACTGGGTCCTAACTATGGCTACACCTTC. V and J are TRBV28 and TRBJ1-2; D not resolved. Trimming pared 2 bases from V and 0 bases from J, leaving 7 bases between. The CDR3 covers 14 residues. Germline-derived CDR1 and CDR2 are MDHEN and SYDVKM.

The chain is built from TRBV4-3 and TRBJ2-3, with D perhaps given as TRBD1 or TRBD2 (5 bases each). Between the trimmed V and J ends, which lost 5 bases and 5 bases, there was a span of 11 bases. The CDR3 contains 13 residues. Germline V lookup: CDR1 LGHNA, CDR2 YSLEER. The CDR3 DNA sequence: TGCGCCAGCAGCGGGACGGGGAGAGATACGCAGTATTTT. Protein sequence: CASSGTGRDTQYF.

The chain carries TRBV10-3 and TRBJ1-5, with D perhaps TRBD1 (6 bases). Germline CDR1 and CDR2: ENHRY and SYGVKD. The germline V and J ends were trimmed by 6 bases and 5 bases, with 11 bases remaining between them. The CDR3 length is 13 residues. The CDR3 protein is CAISRQEDQPQHF. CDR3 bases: TGTGCCATCAGCCGACAGGAGGATCAGCCCCAGCATTTT.

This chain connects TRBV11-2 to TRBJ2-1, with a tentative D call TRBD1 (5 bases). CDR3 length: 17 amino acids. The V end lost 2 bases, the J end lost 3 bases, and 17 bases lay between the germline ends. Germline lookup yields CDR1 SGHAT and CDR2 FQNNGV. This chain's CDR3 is CASSLSRTLTGYNEQFF. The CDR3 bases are TGTGCCAGCAGCTTATCTCGCACCCTTACAGGCTACAATGAGCAGTTCTTC.

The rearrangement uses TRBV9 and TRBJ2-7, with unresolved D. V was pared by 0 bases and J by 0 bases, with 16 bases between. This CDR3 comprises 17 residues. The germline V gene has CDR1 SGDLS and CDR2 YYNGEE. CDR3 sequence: CASSVAFAGASSYEQYV. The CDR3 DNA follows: TGTGCCAGCAGCGTAGCTTTTGCAGGAGCAAGCTCCTACGAGCAGTACGTC.

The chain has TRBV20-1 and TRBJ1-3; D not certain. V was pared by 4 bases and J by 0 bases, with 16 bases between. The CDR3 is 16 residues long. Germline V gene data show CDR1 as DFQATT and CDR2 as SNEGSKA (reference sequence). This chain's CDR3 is CSAISLRWSSGNTIYF. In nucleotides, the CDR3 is TGCAGTGCTATTTCTTTGCGGTGGAGCTCTGGAAACACCATATATTTT.

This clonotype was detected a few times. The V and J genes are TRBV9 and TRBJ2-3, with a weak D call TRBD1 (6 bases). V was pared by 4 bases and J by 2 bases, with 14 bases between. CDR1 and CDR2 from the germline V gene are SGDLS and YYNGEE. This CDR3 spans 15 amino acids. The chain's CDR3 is CASSPRQDITDTQYF. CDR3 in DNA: TGTGCCAGCAGCCCTCGACAGGATATCACAGATACGCAGTATTTT. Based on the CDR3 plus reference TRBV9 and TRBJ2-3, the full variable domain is DSGVTQTPKHLITATGQRVTLRCSPRSGDLSVYWYQQSLDQGLQFLIQYYNGEERAKGNILERFSAQQFPDLHSELNLSSLELGDSALYFCASSPRQDITDTQYFGPGTRLTVL.

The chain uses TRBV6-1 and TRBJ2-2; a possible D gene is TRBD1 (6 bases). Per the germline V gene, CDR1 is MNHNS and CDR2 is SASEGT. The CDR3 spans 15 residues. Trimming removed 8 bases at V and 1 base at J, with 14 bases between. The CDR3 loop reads CASSRTALNTGELFF. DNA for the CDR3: TGTGCCAGCTCGCGGACAGCCTTGAACACCGGGGAGCTGTTTTTT.

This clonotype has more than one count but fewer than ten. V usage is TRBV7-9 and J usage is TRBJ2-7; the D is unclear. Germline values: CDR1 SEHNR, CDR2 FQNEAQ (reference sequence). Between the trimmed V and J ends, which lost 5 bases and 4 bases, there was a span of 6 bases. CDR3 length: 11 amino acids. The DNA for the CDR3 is TGTGCCAGCAGCCCCGGGTACGAGCAGTACGTC. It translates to CASSPGYEQYV.

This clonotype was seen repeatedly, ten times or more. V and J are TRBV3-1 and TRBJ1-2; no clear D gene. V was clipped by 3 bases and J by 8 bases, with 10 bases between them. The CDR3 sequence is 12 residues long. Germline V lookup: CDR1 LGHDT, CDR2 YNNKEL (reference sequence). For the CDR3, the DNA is TGTGCCAGCAGCCAGGGGAATGGCGGCTACACCTTC. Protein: CASSQGNGGYTF.

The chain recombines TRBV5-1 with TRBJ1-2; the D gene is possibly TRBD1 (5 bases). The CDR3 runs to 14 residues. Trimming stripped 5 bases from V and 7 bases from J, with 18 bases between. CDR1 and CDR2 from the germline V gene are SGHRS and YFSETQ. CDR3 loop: CASRLGAGNLGYTF. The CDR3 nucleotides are TGCGCCAGCAGATTAGGGGCAGGGAACCTTGGCTACACCTTC.

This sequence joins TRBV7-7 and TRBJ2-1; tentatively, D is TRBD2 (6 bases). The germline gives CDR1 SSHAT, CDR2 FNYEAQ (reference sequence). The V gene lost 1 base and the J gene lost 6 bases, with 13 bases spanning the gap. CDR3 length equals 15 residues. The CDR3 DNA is TGTGCCAGCAGCTTAGACGGGACTCATCGCAATGAGCAGTTCTTC. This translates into CASSLDGTHRNEQFF.

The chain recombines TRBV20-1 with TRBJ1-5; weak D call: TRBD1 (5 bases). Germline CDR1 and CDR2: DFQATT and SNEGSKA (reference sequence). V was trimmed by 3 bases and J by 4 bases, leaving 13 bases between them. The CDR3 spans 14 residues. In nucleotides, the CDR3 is TGCAGTGCTAGTAACGGATACAGGAATCAGCCCCAGCATTTT. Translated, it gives CSASNGYRNQPQHF.

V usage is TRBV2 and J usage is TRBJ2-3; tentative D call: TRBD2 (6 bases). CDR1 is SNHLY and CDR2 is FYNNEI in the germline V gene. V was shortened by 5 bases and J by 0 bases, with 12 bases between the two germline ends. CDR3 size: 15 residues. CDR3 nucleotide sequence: TGTGCCAGCAGTATTCCCGGGGGTAGCACAGATACGCAGTATTTT. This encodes CASSIPGGSTDTQYF.

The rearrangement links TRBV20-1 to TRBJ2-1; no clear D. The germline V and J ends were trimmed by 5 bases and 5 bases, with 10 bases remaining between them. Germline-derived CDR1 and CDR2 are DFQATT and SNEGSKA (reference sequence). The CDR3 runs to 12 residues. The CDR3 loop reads CSAYRLNNEQFF. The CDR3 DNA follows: TGCAGTGCTTATAGACTGAACAATGAGCAGTTCTTC.

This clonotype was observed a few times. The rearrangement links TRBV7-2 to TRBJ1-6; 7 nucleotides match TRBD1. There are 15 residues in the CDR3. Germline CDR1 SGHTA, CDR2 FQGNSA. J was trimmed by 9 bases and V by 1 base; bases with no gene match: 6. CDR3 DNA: TGTGCCAGCAGCTTAGGAAACAGGGGCCCTTCACCCCTCCACTTT. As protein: CASSLGNRGPSPLHF.